Included here is one T cell receptor beta chain sequence, with context. There is no known antigen for this receptor. A much bigger clone sits one base away, suggesting this may be a read error. The source of the sample is a study of tumor and adjacent non-tumor tissue in lung cancer (dated 2018 in TCRdb). Turning to the overall study: Of the cohort, some 12 patients had adenocarcinoma, 2 had squamous cell carcinoma and 1 had small cell lung cancer. A few dozen paired specimens, one tumor and one normal lung sample per patient, were profiled by TCRbeta CDR3 sequencing. Sequencing produced about 130,000,000 productive TCRbeta reads in total, an average of approximately 4 million reads per sample. Using bulk TCRbeta repertoires from over 14 lung cancer patients, the study set lung tumor tissue side by side with matched distant non-tumor lung tissue. The roughly 15 enrolled patients, of whom 10 were men and 5 were women, were aged roughly 30 to 85 years and were diagnosed with TNM stage I to III disease.

RNA was isolated from bulk, unsorted tissue, and RNA quality was assessed with a NanoDrop ND-1000 and an Agilent 2100. Donors were newly diagnosed lung cancer patients admitted for thoracic surgery in China between August and November 2014, without prior chemotherapy. The study excluded patients who had received radiotherapy or chemotherapy before or who had another cancer at the same time. Surgical tissue pieces of roughly 1-2 cm3 were preserved in RNAlater solution and stored at -80 °C until use. What the research found in general, with its limitations: Younger patients had significantly higher TCR diversity, and higher tumor TCR diversity was associated with shorter overall and disease-free survival. Only around 14 patients were in the cohort, and the authors stated that larger samples and more detailed clinical data are needed. Because peripheral blood was not sequenced, the blood TCRbeta repertoires of the lung cancer patients in the study went unexamined. Neither the sequencing platform nor unique molecular identifiers are named or mentioned anywhere in the methods. TCR diversity (inverse Simpson) was significantly higher in tumor than in normal lung tissue (roughly 430 vs 170, P = 0.0075, Mann-Whitney U test). The top 100 clones made up a significantly larger cumulative share of the repertoire in normal lung than in tumor tissue.

Receptor amplification or capture employed multiplex PCR. This sample was sequenced with an Illumina HiSeq 2500. TCRbeta libraries were constructed through three rounds of nested PCR with primers (Table S4) according to protocols modified from ARM-PCR. Before sequencing, PCR products in the 200-500 bp range were cut out of the gel and cleaned up using the QIAquick gel extraction kit. Per the authors' processing: Trimmomatic was used to clean the reads, FLASH merged the cleaned reads into complete CDR3 sequences, and MiTCR assigned the sequences to V(D)J germline segments. Clonal diversity was computed as the inverse Simpson's index with VDJtools. A read counted as productive if the sequence was in-frame and lacked a premature stop codon. The public reads were reanalyzed by TCRdb: fastp trimming at Q25, MiXCR alignment, in-frame beta chains only. Rows merge per CDR3 protein into single entries with the most common DNA and genes. What appears here as the V and J calls and clone size reflects TCRdb's work, not the paper's. The sample profile shows around 140,000 distinct CDR3 sequences; approximately 70% of them were found once. The top ten constitute around a sixth of the sample.

Measured from the cysteine to the phenylalanine, the CDR3 is 16 residues long. The kept DNA is CDR3 alone, 48 bases in frame from the first base. A distance of 12 bases separates the germline ends of V and J, which lose 0 bases and 0 bases respectively. The germline V gene provides CDR1 MNHEY and CDR2 SVGAGI. Sequenced: lung tumor tissue. The sequence came from a man aged 55 to 70 with small cell lung cancer. The sequence is built from TRBV6-5 and TRBJ2-7, with the D gene uncertain. For the CDR3, the sequence is CASSYSVWQVSYEQYF. The nucleotide sequence reads TGTGCCAGCAGTTACTCGGTTTGGCAGGTCTCCTACGAGCAGTACTTC.